This entry is about one TCR beta chain. Trimming took 2 bases from V and 14 from J; bases not matched to a gene: 13. Germline values: CDR1 SGHDN, CDR2 FVKESK. The CDR3 loop spans 16 amino acids. The sample comes from a study of blood T cell repertoires in COVID-19. Libraries were prepared by immunoSEQ multiplex PCR; TCRdb keeps only in-frame clonotypes and omits some of them. The sample includes fewer than 350,000 clones, nearly 90% of them seen just once. The rearrangement joins TRBV14 to TRBJ2-2, with 11 bases that match TRBD2. The sample taken for sequencing was PBMCs or T cells enriched from blood (not recorded which). The sequence was collected from a woman aged 18-29 years with acute COVID-19. The CDR3 DNA sequence: TGTGCCAGCAGCCAACAACTTATTAGCGGGAGGGGACATCTGTTTTTT. Amino acid sequence: CASSQQLISGRGHLFF.